Listed here are 4 T cell receptor beta chains from one sample, sequenced in a study of beta chain features in type 1 diabetes. Study findings and constraints: Shortening that was moderate but significant affected the TCRB CDR3s of Type 1 diabetes patients in all four CD4+ subsets.

The antigens for these receptors are not known. Expressed TCRB transcripts were sequenced after all isolated RNA was converted to cDNA. Clones were read by immunoSEQ multiplex PCR, and TCRdb kept only the in-frame ones, dropping some. Among around 150,000 clones listed, roughly 65% were seen once. The sample taken for sequencing was naive CD4+ T cells from blood. These receptors came from a young man with type 1 diabetes.

The V call is TRBV6-5, the J call TRBJ1-1; 7 nucleotides align to TRBD1. The CDR3 spans 14 residues. Germline V gene sequence: CDR1 MNHEY, CDR2 SVGAGI. The ends lost 7 bases at V and 5 bases at J; junction bases unmatched: 10. The chain's CDR3 is CASTTTGPVTEAFF. The CDR3 nucleotides are TGTGCCAGCACCACGACAGGGCCGGTAACTGAAGCTTTCTTT.

The V call is TRBV29-1, the J call TRBJ2-1; 7 bases map to TRBD2. Germline-derived CDR1 and CDR2 are SQVTM and ANQGSEA. V was pared by 6 bases and J by 3 bases, with 8 bases of the junction left unmatched. The length of the CDR3 is 14 residues. The CDR3 DNA sequence: TGCAGCGTGCGCAGGGAGGGTTTCTACAATGAGCAGTTCTTC. This codes for CSVRREGFYNEQFF.

This clone appeared once. The V and J genes are TRBV6-5 and TRBJ2-3; D might be TRBD2 (5 bases). This CDR3 has 14 amino acids. From germline, CDR1 is MNHEY and CDR2 SVGAGI. Trimming shortened V by 4 bases and J by 5 bases, and 13 bases separated the two germline ends. CDR3 amino acids: CASSSLSGGDTQYF. CDR3 DNA: TGTGCCAGCAGTTCTTTAAGCGGCGGAGATACGCAGTATTTT.

This chain uses TRBV5-1 with TRBJ2-3; D uncertain. Trimming cost V 0 bases and J 6 bases, with 5 bases left between them. CDR1 is SGHRS and CDR2 is YFSETQ in the germline V gene. This CDR3 contains 12 residues. The CDR3 protein is CASSLELDTQYF. CDR3 DNA sequence: TGCGCCAGCAGCTTGGAGTTGGATACGCAGTATTTT.